These T cell receptor beta chains were read from a single sample in a study of blood T cell repertoires in COVID-19. TCRdb's copy holds only in-frame clones and misses some; the assay was immunoSEQ multiplex PCR. The sample holds just under 350,000 clones, 87% seen once. The source material was peripheral blood. The receptor source for this set is a woman aged 50 to 65 with COVID-19, enrolled during active disease. Both conserved end residues are part of each CDR3. D genes are given only for firm matches. Some rows mark clone size as missing; the rest say once, few, many or name a class of expanded clone.

TRBJ1-5 | TRBD1 | . | TRBV7-3 | CASSLRSGQRYCNQPQHF | TGTGCCAGCAGCTTAAGATCGGGACAGAGATATTGCAATCAGCCCCAGCATTTT
TRBJ1-3 | . | once | TRBV6-6 | CASSDRFTGNTIYF | TGTGCCAGCAGCGACAGATTTACTGGAAACACCATATATTTT
TRBJ2-1 | TRBD1 | . | TRBV18 | CASSRGTGDQFEQFF | TGTGCCAGCTCTCGGGGGACAGGCGACCAATTTGAGCAGTTCTTC
TRBJ2-7 | TRBD1 | . | TRBV29-1 | CSVQWAGTGHYEQYF | TGCAGCGTTCAGTGGGCTGGGACAGGTCACTACGAGCAGTACTTC
TRBJ1-1 | . | . | TRBV6-5 | CASRNLRNTEAFF | TGTGCCAGCAGGAATTTGCGGAACACTGAAGCTTTCTTT
TRBJ2-5 | . | . | TRBV7-7 | CASSLGTGQETQYF | TGTGCTAGCAGCCTCGGAACAGGACAAGAGACCCAGTACTTC
TRBJ1-1 | . | . | TRBV13 | CASSPYLNTEAFF | TGTGCCAGCAGCCCCTATCTTAACACTGAAGCTTTCTTT
TRBJ2-5 | TRBD1 | . | TRBV5-1 | CASSLGGQARETQYF | TGCGCCAGCAGCTTGGGGGGACAGGCACGGGAGACCCAGTACTTC
TRBJ2-7 | . | . | TRBV5-1 | CASSQTRGVYEQYF | TGCGCCAGCAGCCAAACCCGGGGTGTCTACGAGCAGTACTTC
TRBJ2-3 | TRBD2 | . | TRBV5-1 | CASSLAPGSGRADTQYF | TGCGCCAGCAGCTTGGCCCCTGGGAGCGGGAGAGCCGATACGCAGTATTTT
TRBJ1-2 | TRBD1 | . | TRBV7-2 | CASSFGRGQGGYTF | TGTGCCAGCAGCTTCGGCAGGGGGCAAGGGGGCTACACCTTC
TRBJ1-2 | . | . | TRBV4-1 | CASNPGSQANYGYTF | TGCGCCAGCAACCCCGGGTCTCAAGCCAACTATGGCTACACCTTC
TRBJ2-7 | TRBD2 | . | TRBV7-2 | CASSFTSGVSYEQYF | TGTGCCAGCAGCTTTACTAGCGGGGTCTCCTACGAGCAGTACTTC
TRBJ2-7 | . | . | TRBV4-3 | CASSQDLWDKTYEQYF | TGCGCCAGCAGCCAAGATCTTTGGGACAAGACCTACGAGCAGTACTTC